This TCR beta chain was identified during a study of identical twins. CDR3 length equals 12 residues. V lost 6 bases to trimming and J lost 7 bases, with 10 bases between them. Per the germline V gene, CDR1 is SGHRS and CDR2 is YFSETQ. TCRdb recomputed calls from the 5' RACE reads with MiXCR, one row per CDR3 protein. The sample carries 400,000 to 500,000 distinct CDR3 sequences, roughly an eighth recorded once. These data also formed part of another study, on yellow fever vaccine responses in identical twins. Per that paper: Twins' T cell vaccine responses reportedly looked partly convergent, partly personalized.

Sequenced material: CD4+ T cells sorted from blood. V is TRBV5-1 and J is TRBJ2-2, with unresolved D. The clonotype originates from a woman aged 18 to 35 in good health. The chain's CDR3 is CASISGGGELFF. DNA of the CDR3: TGCGCCAGCATTTCGGGTGGCGGGGAGCTGTTTTTT.